The present entry profiles one TCR beta chain with its context. Its matching antigen is unknown. This entry comes from a study of T-cell memory formation after mild COVID-19. Study outcomes and limitations: A subset of responding clones appeared in pre-infection memory, suggesting cross-reactive memory joined.

Sample barcodes and UMIs were carried by the TCR alpha and TCR beta cDNA libraries that 5'RACE generated with constant-segment primers. TCRdb re-derived calls from the 5' RACE reads in MiXCR, one entry per CDR3 protein. Among 400,000 to 500,000 distinct CDR3 sequences listed, 20% were seen once. CDR3 length: 19 residues. V trimming: 4 bases; J trimming: 8 bases; junction bases outside the gene matches: 18. Per the germline V gene, CDR1 is SGHRS and CDR2 is YFSETQ. The source of this sequence is an adult woman who had mild COVID-19 (a few samples of this study predate the infection). Cell type and time point are not known. Sequencing used PBMCs or a T cell subset sorted from them (not recorded which). This chain links TRBV5-1 with TRBJ2-1, with TRBD2 matching over 13 bases. The CDR3 bases are TGCGCCAGCAGCCTGAAAGGTACCGGGACTAGCGGGACGGTCGATGAGCAGTTCTTC. Translation gives CASSLKGTGTSGTVDEQFF. Together with reference TRBV5-1 and TRBJ2-1, the CDR3 gives the full variable domain: KAGVTQTPRYLIKTRGQQVTLSCSPISGHRSVSWYQQTPGQGLQFLFEYFSETQRNKGNFPGRFSGRQFSNSRSEMNVSTLELGDSALYLCASSLKGTGTSGTVDEQFFGPGTRLTVL.